The 24 T cell receptor beta chains below all came from one sample that was sequenced in a study of response to subunit inactivated influenza vaccine. Each CDR3 protein gets one entry after TCRdb re-called the RT-PCR reads with MiXCR. The table includes a few hundred thousand distinct CDR3 sequences, roughly an eighth detected once. The sequencing used non-naive T cells sorted from PBMCs, collected around two weeks before vaccination. The origin of the receptors is a man in his forties or fifties who received an inactivated influenza vaccine.

The rearrangement joins TRBV20-1 to TRBJ2-7; 10 bases are shared with TRBD2. CDR1 and CDR2 from the germline V gene are DFQATT and SNEGSKA (reference sequence). The ends lost 6 bases at V and 2 bases at J; junction bases unmatched: 7. This CDR3 contains 14 residues. For the CDR3, the DNA is TGCAGTGCCAAAACTAGCGGGGTTACCTACGAGCAGTACTTC. Protein: CSAKTSGVTYEQYF.

The genes are TRBV30 and TRBJ2-6; D not resolved. The CDR3 is made up of 18 amino acids. Trimming stripped 0 bases from V and 0 bases from J, with 15 bases between. Germline CDR1 GTSNPN, CDR2 SVGIG (reference sequence). The CDR3 DNA reads as TGTGCCTGGAGTGTACTTCGAACCTACGCCTCTGGGGCCAACGTCCTGACTTTC. Amino acid sequence: CAWSVLRTYASGANVLTF.

This clonotype was seen at least ten times. The V and J genes are TRBV20-1 and TRBJ1-3; 11 bases fit TRBD1. After removal of 4 bases from V and 4 bases from J, the junction contained 15 bases not matched to a gene. The CDR3 contains 18 residues. Germline V gene data show CDR1 as DFQATT and CDR2 as SNEGSKA (reference sequence). CDR3 region: CSATTGTGGLISGNTIYF. DNA for the CDR3: TGCAGTGCTACGACCGGGACAGGGGGACTAATATCGGGAAACACCATATATTTT.

The CDR3 bases are TGTGCCAGCAGTTTACTCGGGACAGGCAAGATGAACACTGAAGCTTTCTTT. It is translated as CASSLLGTGKMNTEAFF. This chain joins TRBV7-8 and TRBJ1-1; 8 bases are a match to TRBD1. The CDR3 is 17 residues long. Trimming cost V 6 bases and J 0 bases; bases outside gene matches: 12. The germline V gene has CDR1 SGHVS and CDR2 FQNEAQ.

The chain recombines TRBV20-1 with TRBJ2-5; D perhaps matches TRBD1 (6 bases). CDR3 size: 13 residues. Germline V CDR1 and CDR2: DFQATT, SNEGSKA (reference sequence). CDR3: CSQKRGTGETQYF. The DNA of the CDR3 is TGCAGCCAAAAAAGGGGGACGGGAGAGACCCAGTACTTC.

Of note for this clonotype: Being one base from a much bigger clone, this may be a read error. The chain joins TRBV2 to TRBJ2-1; tentatively, D is TRBD1 or TRBD2 (6 bases each). The CDR3 has 13 residues. From germline, CDR1 is SNHLY and CDR2 FYNNEI. Trimming stripped 7 bases from V and 8 bases from J, with 15 bases between. The CDR3, as DNA: TGTGCCAGCAAGACGGGGGCTTGTGATGAGCAGTTCTTC. Protein product: CASKTGACDEQFF.

The J gene is TRBJ2-1, the V gene TRBV18, with D possibly matching TRBD1 (5 bases). Trimming left V 6 bases short and J 5 bases short, with 11 bases between. Germline assignment: CDR1 KGHSH and CDR2 LQKENI. The length of the CDR3 is 13 residues. Here the CDR3 reads CASSIQENNEQFF. In DNA, the CDR3 is TGTGCCAGCTCCATACAGGAGAACAATGAGCAGTTCTTC.

The chain carries TRBV11-1 and TRBJ1-2; tentative D call: TRBD1 (6 bases). Germline V gene lookup returns CDR1 SGHAT and CDR2 FQDESV (reference sequence). This CDR3 contains 13 residues. Between the trimmed V and J ends, which lost 6 bases and 6 bases, there was a span of 14 bases. The CDR3 region has the DNA TGTGCCAGCAGTCATTTGACAGGCGATGGCTACACCTTC. It encodes CASSHLTGDGYTF.

The chain has TRBV24-1 and TRBJ2-5; no definite D call. The CDR3 is 13 residues long. The V gene lost 3 bases and the J gene lost 5 bases, with 9 bases spanning the gap. The V gene's germline CDR1 is KGHDR and CDR2 SFDVKD. Written as DNA, the CDR3 is TGTGCCACCAGTGATAATTCGGTGGAGACCCAGTACTTC. Protein: CATSDNSVETQYF.

This clonotype was seen only a few times. This chain joins TRBV12-3 or TRBV12-4 and TRBJ2-1; TRBD1 agrees at 7 bases. There are 12 residues in the CDR3. The J segment lost 8 bases and the V segment lost 7 bases, leaving 5 bases of the junction unmatched. The CDR3 region is CASKQGYDEQFF. The CDR3, as DNA: TGTGCCAGCAAACAGGGGTATGATGAGCAGTTCTTC.

There are a few counts of this clonotype. The chain combines TRBV7-2 with TRBJ1-2; 7 bases map to TRBD1. The CDR3 extends over 13 amino acids. V was clipped by 7 bases and J by 4 bases; unmatched bases: 6. The germline V gene encodes CDR1 SGHTA and CDR2 FQGNSA. CDR3 sequence: CASTKTGPYGYTF. The CDR3 DNA follows: TGTGCCAGCACCAAGACAGGGCCCTATGGCTACACCTTC.

This clonotype came up many times. J is TRBJ2-7 and V is TRBV10-3; 8 nucleotides align to TRBD1. CDR1 is ENHRY, CDR2 SYGVKD, per germline. The CDR3 spans 15 residues. J gave up 2 bases and V 2 bases, and 5 bases lay outside the gene matches. CDR3 nucleotides: TGTGCCATCAGTGAGGGACAGGGAGGCACCTACGAGCAGTACTTC. As protein: CAISEGQGGTYEQYF.

This clonotype was observed a few times. The rearrangement uses TRBV10-3 and TRBJ2-5, with 8 bases matching TRBD2. V lost 3 bases to trimming and J lost 3 bases; unmatched junction nucleotides: 6. The CDR3 is 15 residues long. Germline V lookup: CDR1 ENHRY, CDR2 SYGVKD. CDR3 bases: TGTGCCATCAGTGATACGGGGACTAGAAAAGAGACCCAGTACTTC. Translated, it gives CAISDTGTRKETQYF.

This clonotype was counted only a few times. J is TRBJ1-3 and V is TRBV5-5; D not resolved. The CDR3 contains 16 residues. V was trimmed by 0 bases and J by 0 bases, leaving 10 bases between them. Per germline, CDR1 SGHKS and CDR2 YYEKEE (reference sequence). Here the CDR3 reads CASSLARISSGNTIYF. The CDR3 nucleotides are TGTGCCAGCAGCTTGGCCCGAATAAGCTCTGGAAACACCATATATTTT.

V usage is TRBV7-2 and J usage is TRBJ1-2, with D hard to call. The CDR3 is 16 residues long. V dropped 5 bases and J dropped 5 bases, with 21 bases sitting between them. CDR1 is SGHTA, CDR2 FQGNSA, per germline. CDR3 nucleotide sequence: TGTGCCAGCAGCGCTATGAAGCGGGTTACACCTTATGGCTACACCTTC. It encodes CASSAMKRVTPYGYTF.

In its sample, this clonotype was seen many times. The rearrangement links TRBV12-3 or TRBV12-4 to TRBJ1-5, with TRBD1 matching 9 bases. V shed 5 bases, J shed 0 bases, and the junction held 5 bases outside the gene matches. CDR3 length: 16 amino acids. CDR3 residues: CASSPRTGASNQPQHF. The CDR3 DNA sequence: TGTGCCAGCAGTCCCAGGACAGGGGCTAGCAATCAGCCCCAGCATTTT.

This clonotype was seen many times. This chain joins TRBV29-1 and TRBJ2-3, with TRBD2 matching over 13 bases. Germline V gives CDR1 SQVTM, CDR2 ANQGSEA. The CDR3 totals 16 residues. V lost 6 bases to trimming and J lost 0 bases; unmatched junction nucleotides: 6. The CDR3 DNA reads TGCAGCGTCCGAGGGGGACTAGCGGGGAGCACAGATACGCAGTATTTT. Translation: CSVRGGLAGSTDTQYF.

This clonotype was observed many times. The chain has TRBV12-3 or TRBV12-4 and TRBJ2-1; no firm D call. The CDR3 extends over 11 amino acids. V shed 3 bases and J shed 9 bases, with 6 bases lying between them. DNA for the CDR3: TGTGCCAGCAGTTTGCGGTTTGAGCAGTTCTTC. This translates into CASSLRFEQFF.

This clonotype was found once. The chain employs TRBV20-1 and TRBJ2-7; D is perhaps TRBD1 (5 bases). This CDR3 spans 15 amino acids. Trimming took off 2 bases at V and 2 bases at J, with 16 bases between the two ends. CDR1 and CDR2 from the germline V gene are DFQATT and SNEGSKA (reference sequence). In DNA, the CDR3 is TGCAGTGCTAGATCAGGGAACGTCGGTACCTACGAGCAGTACTTC. It specifies CSARSGNVGTYEQYF.

This clonotype came up many times. The J gene is TRBJ1-4, the V gene TRBV10-2; D not certain. V was pared by 0 bases and J by 4 bases, with 9 bases between. This CDR3 has 15 amino acids. Germline values: CDR1 WSHSY, CDR2 SAAADI. CDR3 in amino acids: CASSESSFYNEKLFF. The CDR3 coding sequence is TGCGCCAGCAGTGAGTCGTCGTTTTATAATGAAAAACTGTTTTTT.

This clonotype showed up just a few times. The chain combines TRBV24-1 with TRBJ2-7; TRBD2 is a possible D gene (5 bases). The CDR3 sequence is 14 residues long. The germline V gene has CDR1 KGHDR and CDR2 SFDVKD. V was shortened by 8 bases and J by 2 bases, with 15 bases between the two germline ends. CDR3 region: CATNKDFAAYEQYF. DNA for the CDR3: TGTGCCACCAATAAGGACTTTGCGGCCTACGAGCAGTACTTC.

The V call is TRBV5-6, the J call TRBJ1-6, with unresolved D. Germline V gives CDR1 SGHDT, CDR2 YYEEEE. The V end was cut by 0 bases, the J end by 7 bases, with 8 bases between. This CDR3 spans 14 amino acids. The CDR3: CASSLAAGNSPLHF. In nucleotides, the CDR3 is TGTGCCAGCAGCTTGGCTGCAGGAAATTCACCCCTCCACTTT. The variable domain in full, with the rest retrieved from reference TRBV5-6 and TRBJ1-6, is DAGVTQSPTHLIKTRGQQVTLRCSPKSGHDTVSWYQQALGQGPQFIFQYYEEEERQRGNFPDRFSGHQFPNYSSELNVNALLLGDSALYLCASSLAAGNSPLHFGNGTRLTVT.

This clonotype was recorded a few times. The gene calls are TRBV10-3 and TRBJ2-5; tentatively, D is TRBD1 or TRBD2 (5 bases each). The CDR3 has 16 amino acids. Trimming left V 2 bases short and J 5 bases short, with 18 bases between. Germline values: CDR1 ENHRY, CDR2 SYGVKD. The CDR3 DNA is TGTGCCATCAGTGAGCCGACCAGTCCGGGACGGGAGACCCAGTACTTC. Residues: CAISEPTSPGRETQYF.

The chain employs TRBV15 and TRBJ2-5, with D perhaps given as TRBD1 or TRBD2 (5 bases each). Deletions cut 0 bases from V and 5 bases from J, with 13 bases between. The CDR3 consists of 15 residues. CDR1 is LNHNV and CDR2 is YYDKDF in the germline V gene (reference sequence). In DNA form, the CDR3 reads TGTGCCACCAGCAGAGATTTCGGGGCAGTGGAGACCCAGTACTTC. Amino acid sequence: CATSRDFGAVETQYF.